This T cell receptor (beta chain) was captured by sequencing in a study of vaccination effects on CD4 cells after COVID-19. Whole-study context: Two doses of BNT162b2 or mRNA-1273 vaccine were administered to participants. Study-wide points: Pronounced clonal contraction occurred in clones induced by infection and by vaccine late after vaccination.

Notes on this clone: Antigen specificity is unknown.

Antigen-specific CD4+ T cells expanded by the ViraFEST assay with viral peptide pools were then sequenced. Culture proceeded for approximately nine days, and CD4+ T cells were then isolated. Testing of the vaccine recipients showed negative nucleocapsid antibodies and no prior SARS-CoV-2 infection. The protocol was immunoSEQ multiplex PCR, while the TCRdb copy is restricted to in-frame clones and leaves out a portion. The sample has roughly 50,000 clones; nearly 80% are singletons. Germline assignment: CDR1 SGHDN and CDR2 FVKESK. This CDR3 contains 14 residues. Deletions cut 4 bases from V and 0 bases from J, with 7 bases between.

The sample in question was CD4+ T cells from PBMCs cultured with HCoV-OC43 spike peptides, obtained before COVID-19 vaccination. Sample subset: HCoV-OC43 spike overlapping peptide pool stimulation. The genes are TRBV14 and TRBJ2-4, with D unresolved. This receptor was obtained from a human donor who received a COVID-19 vaccine. The CDR3 here is CASSPVGAKNIQYF. In nucleotides, the CDR3 is TGTGCCAGCAGCCCCGTGGGAGCCAAAAACATTCAGTACTTC.